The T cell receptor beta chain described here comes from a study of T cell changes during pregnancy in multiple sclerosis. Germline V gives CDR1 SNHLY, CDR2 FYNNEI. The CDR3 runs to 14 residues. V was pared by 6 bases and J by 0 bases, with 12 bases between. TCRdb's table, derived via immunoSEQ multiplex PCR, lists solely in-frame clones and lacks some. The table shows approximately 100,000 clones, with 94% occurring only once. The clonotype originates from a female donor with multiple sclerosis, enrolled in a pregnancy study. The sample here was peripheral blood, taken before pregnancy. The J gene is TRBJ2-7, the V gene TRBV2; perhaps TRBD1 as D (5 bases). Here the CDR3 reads CASRADTSSYEQYF. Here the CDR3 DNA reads TGTGCCAGCAGGGCGGACACCTCCTCCTACGAGCAGTACTTC.